A single sample is the source of the 9 T cell receptor beta chains below, sequenced in a study of cytomegalovirus exposure and HLA in healthy donors. The PCR employed 60 Vbeta primers together with 13 Jbeta primers. Clones were read by immunoSEQ multiplex PCR, and TCRdb kept only the in-frame ones, dropping some. The sample carries about 120,000 clones, 70% to 80% recorded once. Sequenced: PBMCs. These receptors were obtained from a woman aged 40 to 50 in good health and CMV-seropositive.

V and J are TRBV7-9 and TRBJ2-5; D ambiguous. This CDR3 is 14 amino acids long. Germline CDR1 reads SEHNR; CDR2 reads FQNEAQ (reference sequence). Trimming cost V 6 bases and J 0 bases, with 11 bases left between them. CDR3 sequence: CASSSARDQETQYF. The CDR3 DNA follows: TGTGCCAGCAGTTCCGCCCGGGACCAAGAGACCCAGTACTTC.

CDR3 bases: TGTGCCAGCAGCTTACCGGGGATGAACACTGAAGCTTTCTTT. Translated: CASSLPGMNTEAFF. V gene TRBV7-6 combines with J gene TRBJ1-1, with D unresolved. This CDR3 contains 14 residues. Germline V lookup: CDR1 SGHVS, CDR2 FNYEAQ. V was trimmed by 2 bases and J by 0 bases, leaving 7 bases between them. Filled out from reference TRBV7-6 and TRBJ1-1, the complete variable domain reads GAGVSQSPRYKVTKRGQDVALRCDPISGHVSLYWYRQALGQGPEFLTYFNYEAQQDKSGLPNDRFSAERPEGSISTLTIQRTEQRDSAMYRCASSLPGMNTEAFFGQGTRLTVV.

The chain employs TRBV5-1 and TRBJ2-7; 10 bases map to TRBD1. The CDR3 is made up of 15 amino acids. V shed 3 bases, J shed 7 bases, and the junction held 10 bases outside the gene matches. Looked up from germline, CDR1 is SGHRS and CDR2 is YFSETQ. For the CDR3, the DNA is TGCGCCAGCAGCTCGACTTTAGACAGGGGGCTTGAGCAGTACTTC. Translating gives CASSSTLDRGLEQYF.

The chain links TRBV6-5 to TRBJ1-5, with D uncertain. Between the trimmed V and J ends, which lost 5 bases and 4 bases, there was a span of 12 bases. In germline, CDR1 is MNHEY, CDR2 SVGAGI. The CDR3 loop spans 14 amino acids. The CDR3 sequence: CASSQRYENQPQHF. CDR3 nucleotides: TGTGCCAGCAGTCAGAGGTACGAGAATCAGCCCCAGCATTTT.

The chain links TRBV15 to TRBJ1-6, with no clear D. This CDR3 comprises 14 residues. In germline, CDR1 is LNHNV, CDR2 YYDKDF (reference sequence). V lost 5 bases and J 0 bases, leaving 5 bases between the germline ends. As DNA, the CDR3 is TGTGCCACCAGCCCGAGCTCCTATAATTCACCCCTCCACTTT. This encodes CATSPSSYNSPLHF.

Points on this clone: One end of the junction fails to match germline, which may point to a read error. The gene calls are TRBV7-9 and TRBJ1-3; 8 positions match TRBD1. CDR3 length: 14 residues. Germline CDR1 reads SEHNR; CDR2 reads FQNEAQ (reference sequence). The CDR3 DNA reads TGTGCCAGCAGCTTAGAGGGACAGGTTCCGGAGCTTAGTTTT. This encodes CASSLEGQVPELSF. Full variable domain (remainder filled in from reference TRBV7-9 and TRBJ1-3): DTGVSQNPRHKITKRGQNVTFRCDPISEHNRLYWYRQTLGQGPEFLTYFQNEAQLEKSRLLSDRFSAERPKGSFSTLEIQRTEQGDSAMYLCASSLEGQVPELSFGEGSWLTVV.

The chain carries TRBV6-1 and TRBJ2-5; D perhaps matches TRBD1 (6 bases). V was shortened by 2 bases and J by 0 bases, with 13 bases between the two germline ends. CDR1 is MNHNS, CDR2 SASEGT, per germline. This CDR3 comprises 16 residues. The CDR3 is CASSESTGFYQETQYF. The CDR3 DNA sequence: TGTGCCAGCAGTGAATCCACAGGGTTCTACCAAGAGACCCAGTACTTC.

This sequence joins TRBV7-9 and TRBJ2-3; 8 bases match TRBD2. Germline trimming cut 5 bases from V and 3 bases from J; bases unmatched to any gene: 10. The CDR3 has 16 residues. Germline CDR1 is SEHNR and CDR2 is FQNEAQ (reference sequence). The CDR3 nucleotides read TGTGCCAGCAGCCCTCTTCGTCGGGGGGGGACAGATACGCAGTATTTT. It yields the protein CASSPLRRGGTDTQYF.

This clone was recorded a few times. The chain combines TRBV9 with TRBJ2-5, with D perhaps being TRBD1 or TRBD2 (5 bases each). The tail of the sequence fits TRBJ2-7 better, so the J call may be wrong. Germline V gene data show CDR1 as SGDLS and CDR2 as YYNGEE. This CDR3 is 13 amino acids long. The CDR3 here is CASSPWPGGEQYF. The DNA of the CDR3 is TGTGCCAGCAGCCCCTGGCCTGGGGGCGAGCAGTACTTC.